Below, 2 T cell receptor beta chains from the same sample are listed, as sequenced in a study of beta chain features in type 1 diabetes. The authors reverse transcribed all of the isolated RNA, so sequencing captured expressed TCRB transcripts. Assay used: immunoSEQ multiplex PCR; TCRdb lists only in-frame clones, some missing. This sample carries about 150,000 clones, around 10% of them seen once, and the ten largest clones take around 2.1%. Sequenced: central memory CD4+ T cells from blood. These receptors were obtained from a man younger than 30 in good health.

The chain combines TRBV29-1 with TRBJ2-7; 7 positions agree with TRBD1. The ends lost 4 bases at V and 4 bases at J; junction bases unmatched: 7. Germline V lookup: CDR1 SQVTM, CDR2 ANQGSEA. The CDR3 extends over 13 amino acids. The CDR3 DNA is TGCAGCGTTGCTCCGGACAGGAGATACGAGCAGTACTTC. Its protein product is CSVAPDRRYEQYF.

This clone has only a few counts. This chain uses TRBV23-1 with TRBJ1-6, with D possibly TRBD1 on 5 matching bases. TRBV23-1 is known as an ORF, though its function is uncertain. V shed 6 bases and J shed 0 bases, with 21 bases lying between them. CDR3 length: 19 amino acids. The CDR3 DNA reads TGCGCCAGCAGAGTCAATCGGAGGCGGGGGAGCTCCTATAATTCACCCCTCCACTTT. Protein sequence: CASRVNRRRGSSYNSPLHF.